These T cell receptor beta chains were read from a single sample in a study of tumour-infiltrating T cells in Burkitt lymphoma. Data came from immunoSEQ multiplex PCR; TCRdb stores just in-frame clones and leaves some out. The repertoire consists of approximately 15,000 clones, with roughly 85% occurring once and the leading ten covering 2% to 2.5%. The sample comprised tumor tissue. Source of these receptors: a human donor with diffuse large B-cell lymphoma. The CDR3 runs from the conserved cysteine through the conserved F or W. The order of the fields is J gene, clone size, V gene, D gene, CDR3 protein, CDR3 DNA. D genes are given only for firm matches. Expanded clones get a size class; other rows say once, few or many, or leave the size out.

TRBJ1-4	.	TRBV4-3	.	CASSQRGEKLFF	TGCGCCAGCAGCCAACGGGGTGAAAAACTGTTTTTT
TRBJ1-6	.	TRBV5-6	.	CASSFRGSPLHF	TGTGCCAGCAGCTTCAGGGGTTCACCCCTCCACTTT
TRBJ1-1	.	TRBV6-1	TRBD1	CASSNRGRDTEAFF	TGTGCCAGCAGTAACAGGGGGCGGGACACTGAAGCTTTCTTT
TRBJ2-5	.	TRBV6-5	TRBD2	CASVQSGRKTQYF	TGTGCCAGCGTGCAAAGCGGGAGGAAGACCCAGTACTTC
TRBJ1-1	.	TRBV14	.	CASSPSGRGRNTEAFF	TGTGCCAGCAGCCCCTCTGGGAGGGGCAGAAACACTGAAGCTTTCTTT
TRBJ2-7	.	TRBV6-5	TRBD1	CASSYGTGASYEQYF	TGTGCCAGCAGTTACGGGACAGGGGCTTCCTACGAGCAGTACTTC
TRBJ1-5	.	TRBV7-7	.	CASSLTDSYSNQPQHF	TGTGCTAGCAGCTTAACCGACAGTTATAGCAATCAGCCCCAGCATTTT
TRBJ1-4	.	TRBV9	.	CASSVGGATNEKLFF	TGTGCCAGCAGCGTAGGAGGAGCAACTAATGAAAAACTGTTTTTT
TRBJ2-5	.	TRBV11-1	TRBD2	CASSLRLAEQETQYF	TGTGCCAGCAGCTTAAGACTAGCGGAACAAGAGACCCAGTACTTC
TRBJ1-5	.	TRBV19	.	CASAQGFQPQHF	TGTGCCAGTGCTCAGGGGTTTCAGCCCCAGCATTTT
TRBJ2-1	.	TRBV7-2	.	CASTEGRGTSYNEQFF	TGTGCCAGCACCGAGGGGAGGGGGACCTCCTACAATGAGCAGTTCTTC
TRBJ2-3	.	TRBV18	TRBD1	CASSPGQGDTDTQYF	TGTGCCAGCTCACCAGGACAGGGAGACACAGATACGCAGTATTTT
TRBJ2-2	.	TRBV9	.	CASSVSGELFF	TGTGCCAGCAGCGTGTCCGGGGAGCTGTTTTTT
TRBJ2-7	.	TRBV2	.	CASKVAESYEQYF	TGTGCCAGCAAGGTAGCGGAGTCCTACGAGCAGTACTTC
TRBJ1-2	.	TRBV11-2	.	CASSAGDYGYTF	TGTGCCAGCAGCGCAGGTGACTATGGCTACACCTTC
TRBJ2-1	.	TRBV5-6	.	CASSPRKGGHNEQFF	TGTGCCAGCAGCCCCCGAAAGGGGGGTCACAATGAGCAGTTCTTC
TRBJ1-5	.	TRBV28	.	CASSQNGVQPQHF	TGTGCCAGCAGCCAGAACGGGGTTCAGCCCCAGCATTTT
TRBJ1-1	few	TRBV7-8	.	CASSQTQGLNTEAFF	TGTGCCAGCAGCCAGACACAGGGTTTGAACACTGAAGCTTTCTTT
TRBJ2-2	once	TRBV5-4	.	CASSLPMGTNTGELFF	TGTGCCAGCAGCCTCCCAATGGGCACGAACACCGGGGAGCTGTTTTTT
TRBJ1-4	.	TRBV27	.	CASMGNSEKLFF	TGTGCCAGCATGGGGAATAGTGAAAAACTGTTTTTT
TRBJ1-4	once	TRBV19	.	CASSTPGISNEKLFF	TGTGCCAGTAGTACACCAGGGATATCTAATGAAAAACTGTTTTTT
TRBJ2-6	.	TRBV5-5	TRBD1	CASSFTTGQGSGANVLTF	TGTGCCAGCAGCTTTACCACTGGACAGGGATCTGGGGCCAACGTCCTGACTTTC
TRBJ2-3	.	TRBV5-1	.	CASSLWGSADTQYF	TGCGCCAGCAGCTTGTGGGGGAGTGCAGATACGCAGTATTTT
TRBJ1-2	few	TRBV7-9	TRBD1	CASSLGTGVYGYTF	TGTGCCAGCAGCTTAGGGACAGGCGTCTATGGCTACACCTTC
TRBJ2-5	.	TRBV19	.	CASSIRGAGYQETQYF	TGTGCCAGTAGTATTCGTGGAGCGGGTTACCAAGAGACCCAGTACTTC
TRBJ1-1	.	TRBV27	.	CASRPPGKTEAFF	TGTGCCAGCAGACCGCCAGGGAAGACTGAAGCTTTCTTT
TRBJ1-2	.	TRBV19	.	CASSIDPGTYGYTF	TGTGCCAGTAGTATAGACCCAGGGACATATGGCTACACCTTC
TRBJ2-7	.	TRBV27	.	CASRKGTSSYEQYF	TGTGCCAGCCGTAAAGGGACATCATCCTACGAGCAGTACTTC
TRBJ1-4	few	TRBV2	.	CASTGSSPLFF	TGTGCCAGCACCGGAAGTAGCCCACTGTTTTTT
TRBJ1-1	few	TRBV4-1	TRBD1	CASSRGTANTEAFF	TGCGCCAGCAGCCGAGGGACAGCGAACACTGAAGCTTTCTTT
TRBJ2-7	.	TRBV5-6	.	CASSFRGGEQYF	TGTGCCAGCAGCTTTAGGGGAGGCGAGCAGTACTTC
TRBJ1-4	.	TRBV6-5	TRBD1	CASSPRTGSEKLFF	TGTGCCAGCAGTCCGCGGACAGGGTCGGAAAAACTGTTTTTT
TRBJ1-1	.	TRBV5-4	TRBD1	CASSQDRVGTEAFF	TGTGCCAGCAGCCAGGACAGGGTAGGCACTGAAGCTTTCTTT
TRBJ2-7	.	TRBV25-1	.	CASSEGGLEQYF	TGTGCCAGCAGTGAAGGTGGTCTCGAGCAGTACTTC
TRBJ2-2	.	TRBV10-1	.	CASSEGGTGELFF	TGCGCCAGCAGTGAGGGGGGAACCGGGGAGCTGTTTTTT
TRBJ1-1	.	TRBV28	.	CASRRTDMNTEAFF	TGTGCCAGCAGGAGGACAGATATGAATACTGAAGCTTTCTTT
TRBJ1-2	few	TRBV12-5	.	CASGLGTGWDYGYTF	TGTGCTAGTGGTTTGGGAACAGGGTGGGACTATGGCTACACCTTC
TRBJ2-1	.	TRBV5-4	.	CASSLKRVTYNEQFF	TGTGCCAGCAGCCTTAAAAGGGTAACCTACAATGAGCAGTTCTTC
TRBJ1-2	.	TRBV16	.	CASSQSAGSNYGYTF	TGTGCCAGCAGCCAATCCGCAGGGTCGAACTATGGCTACACCTTC
TRBJ2-2	.	TRBV10-1	.	CASSVGDFPTGELFF	TGCGCCAGCAGTGTCGGGGACTTCCCCACCGGGGAGCTGTTTTTT
TRBJ1-1	.	TRBV7-9	.	CASSLDMDLGLNTEAFF	TGTGCCAGCAGCTTAGATATGGATCTGGGTCTTAACACTGAAGCTTTCTTT
TRBJ2-2	.	TRBV5-4	.	CASSFPNTGELFF	TGTGCCAGCAGCTTCCCGAACACCGGGGAGCTGTTTTTT
TRBJ1-1	.	TRBV27	TRBD1	CASSLIGGRTEAFF	TGTGCCAGCAGTTTAATAGGGGGCAGGACTGAAGCTTTCTTT
TRBJ2-1	.	TRBV5-6	.	CASSLLTNEQFF	TGTGCCAGCAGCCTTCTAACGAATGAGCAGTTCTTC
TRBJ1-6	.	TRBV2	.	CASSEGSPLHF	TGTGCCAGCAGTGAGGGTTCACCCCTCCACTTT
TRBJ1-3	.	TRBV18	.	CASSPGVQGNTIYF	TGTGCCAGCTCACCAGGGGTGCAAGGAAACACCATATATTTT
TRBJ2-7	.	TRBV19	TRBD1	CASNRDRGLGEQYF	TGTGCCAGTAACCGGGACAGGGGACTCGGGGAGCAGTACTTC
TRBJ1-1	.	TRBV7-8	TRBD1	CASSLGGTGFGTEAFF	TGTGCCAGCAGCTTAGGAGGGACAGGTTTTGGCACTGAAGCTTTCTTT
TRBJ2-3	.	TRBV6-5	TRBD1	CASSYWGDRPDTQYF	TGTGCCAGCAGTTACTGGGGGGACAGGCCAGATACGCAGTATTTT
TRBJ1-1	.	TRBV19	.	CASSIGIGGDTEAFF	TGTGCCAGTAGTATTGGGATAGGGGGGGACACTGAAGCTTTCTTT
TRBJ2-4	few	TRBV5-1	TRBD1	CASSSQGQGGNIQYF	TGCGCCAGCAGCTCCCAGGGACAGGGCGGAAACATTCAGTACTTC
TRBJ2-7	.	TRBV29-1	.	CSVVGTSSYEQYF	TGCAGCGTTGTGGGGACATCCTCCTACGAGCAGTACTTC
TRBJ1-2	.	TRBV7-9	.	CASSLTAGQGYTF	TGTGCCAGCAGCTTAACGGCAGGGCAAGGCTACACCTTC